This TCR beta chain was sequenced in a study of shared clonotypes between healthy human individuals. Regarding the study as a whole: Among non-shared clonotypes, generation probabilities were lower than among those shared by all four donors. Rarefaction showed sorted-subset sequencing was incomplete despite large depth.

This CDR3 is 16 amino acids long. V gave up 0 bases and J gave up 6 bases; unmatched junction bases: 8. Germline loops: CDR1 MGHRA, CDR2 YSYEKL. Concerning this clone: The antigen is undetermined.

Sorted-subset replicate PCR reactions were performed with approximately 200 ng DNA, corresponding to tens of thousands of T cell genomes. Libraries were prepared by immunoSEQ multiplex PCR; TCRdb keeps only in-frame clonotypes and omits some of them. The sample contains millions of clones, roughly nine tenths of which appear only once. All the donors were Caucasian adults who lived in Nashville, Tennessee. The origin of this receptor is a man aged 18 to 29 in good health. The chain uses TRBV4-1 and TRBJ1-5, with 7 bases identical to TRBD1. Material: naive CD4+ T cells sorted from blood. Subset given: CD45RA+ positively selected. The CDR3 sequence is CASSQEGTAGGQPQHF. Written as DNA, the CDR3 is TGCGCCAGCAGCCAAGAGGGGACAGCGGGCGGTCAGCCCCAGCATTTT.